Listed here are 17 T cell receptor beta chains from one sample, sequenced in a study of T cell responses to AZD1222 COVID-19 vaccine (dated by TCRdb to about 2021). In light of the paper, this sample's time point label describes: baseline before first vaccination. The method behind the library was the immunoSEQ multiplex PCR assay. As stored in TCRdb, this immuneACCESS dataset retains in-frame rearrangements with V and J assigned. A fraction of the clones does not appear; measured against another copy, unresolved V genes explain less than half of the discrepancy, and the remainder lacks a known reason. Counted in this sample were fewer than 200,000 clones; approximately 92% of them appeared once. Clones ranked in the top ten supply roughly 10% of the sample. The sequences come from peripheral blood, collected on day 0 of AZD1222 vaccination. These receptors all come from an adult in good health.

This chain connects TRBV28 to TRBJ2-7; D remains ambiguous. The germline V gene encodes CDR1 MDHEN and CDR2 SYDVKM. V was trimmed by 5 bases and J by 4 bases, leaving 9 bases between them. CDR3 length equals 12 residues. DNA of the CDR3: TGTGCCAGCAGTGCAACGAGGTACGAGCAGTACGTC. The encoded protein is CASSATRYEQYV.

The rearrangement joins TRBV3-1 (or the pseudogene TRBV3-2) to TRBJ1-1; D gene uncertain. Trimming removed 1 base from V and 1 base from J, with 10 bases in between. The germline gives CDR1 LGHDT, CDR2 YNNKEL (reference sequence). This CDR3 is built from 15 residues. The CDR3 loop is CASSQVAGENTEAFF. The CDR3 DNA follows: TGTGCCAGCAGCCAAGTCGCTGGAGAGAACACTGAAGCTTTCTTT.

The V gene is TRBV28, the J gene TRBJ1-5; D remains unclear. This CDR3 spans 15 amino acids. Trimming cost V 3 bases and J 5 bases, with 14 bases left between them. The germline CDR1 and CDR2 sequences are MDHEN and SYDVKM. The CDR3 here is CASSFPNRLDQPQHF. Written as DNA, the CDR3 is TGTGCCAGCAGTTTCCCCAATCGGCTAGATCAGCCCCAGCATTTT. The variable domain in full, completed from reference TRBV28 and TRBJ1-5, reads DVKVTQSSRYLVKRTGEKVFLECVQDMDHENMFWYRQDPGLGLRLIYFSYDVKMKEKGDIPEGYSVSREKKERFSLILESASTNQTSMYLCASSFPNRLDQPQHFGDGTRLSIL.

DNA for the CDR3: TGTGCCAGCCGAGGGGGCAATTCTGGAAACACCATATATTTT. It specifies CASRGGNSGNTIYF. The J gene is TRBJ1-3, the V gene TRBV19, with 7 bases matching TRBD1. The J segment lost 1 base and the V segment lost 9 bases, leaving 6 bases of the junction unmatched. The V gene's germline CDR1 is LNHDA and CDR2 SQIVND (reference sequence). The CDR3 covers 14 residues.

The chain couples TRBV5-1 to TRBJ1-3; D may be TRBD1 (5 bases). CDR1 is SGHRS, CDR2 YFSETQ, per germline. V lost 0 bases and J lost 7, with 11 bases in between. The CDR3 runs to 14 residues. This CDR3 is CASSLAGQGNTIYF. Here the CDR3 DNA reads TGCGCCAGCAGCTTGGCGGGTCAGGGCAACACCATATATTTT.

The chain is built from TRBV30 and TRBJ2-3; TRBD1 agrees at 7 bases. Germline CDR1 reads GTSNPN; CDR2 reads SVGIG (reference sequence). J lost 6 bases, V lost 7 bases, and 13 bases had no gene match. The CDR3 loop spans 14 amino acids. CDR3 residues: CAYAPDRLVDTQYF. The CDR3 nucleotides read TGTGCCTACGCCCCGGACAGGCTCGTGGATACGCAGTATTTT.

DNA of the CDR3: TGTGCCAGCAGCCAAGGGGGGCACGCCTACAATGAGCAGTTCTTC. Residues: CASSQGGHAYNEQFF. This sequence joins TRBV3-1 (or the pseudogene TRBV3-2) and TRBJ2-1, with D perhaps matching TRBD1 (6 bases). The germline V gene has CDR1 LGHDT and CDR2 YNNKEL (reference sequence). Trimming took 1 base from V and 2 from J, leaving 9 bases between them. The CDR3 runs to 15 residues.

CDR3 residues: CASSQDLGPLNEKLFF. DNA for the CDR3: TGTGCCAGCAGCCAAGATCTGGGACCGTTAAATGAAAAACTGTTTTTT. The chain is built from TRBV3-1 (or the pseudogene TRBV3-2) and TRBJ1-4, with D possibly being TRBD1 (5 bases). Germline CDR1 LGHDT, CDR2 YNNKEL (reference sequence). The V end lost 0 bases, the J end lost 5 bases, and 13 bases lay between the germline ends. This CDR3 has 16 amino acids.

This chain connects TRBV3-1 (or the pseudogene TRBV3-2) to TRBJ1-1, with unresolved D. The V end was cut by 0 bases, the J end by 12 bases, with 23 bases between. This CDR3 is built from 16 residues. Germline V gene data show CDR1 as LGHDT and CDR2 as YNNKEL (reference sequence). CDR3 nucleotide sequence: TGTGCCAGCAGCCAAGACGGCCTTTTACCGGCCGGGTGGACTTTCTTT. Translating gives CASSQDGLLPAGWTFF.

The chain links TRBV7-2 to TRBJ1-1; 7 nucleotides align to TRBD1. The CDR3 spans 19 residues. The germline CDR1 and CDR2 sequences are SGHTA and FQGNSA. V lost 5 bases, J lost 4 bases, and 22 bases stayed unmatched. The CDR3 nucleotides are TGTGCCAGCAGCCTCAGCTTAGGTCGCAGGGGGACGGGGCGCACTGAAGCTTTCTTT. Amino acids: CASSLSLGRRGTGRTEAFF. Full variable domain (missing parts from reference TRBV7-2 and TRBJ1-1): GAGVSQSPSNKVTEKGKDVELRCDPISGHTALYWYRQSLGQGLEFLIYFQGNSAPDKSGLPSDRFSAERTGGSVSTLTIQRTQQEDSAVYLCASSLSLGRRGTGRTEAFFGQGTRLTVV.

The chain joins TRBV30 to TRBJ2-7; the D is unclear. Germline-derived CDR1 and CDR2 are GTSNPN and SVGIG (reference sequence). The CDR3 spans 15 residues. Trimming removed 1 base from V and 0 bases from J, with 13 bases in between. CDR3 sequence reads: CAWSAGFMSSYEQYF. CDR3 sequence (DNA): TGTGCCTGGAGTGCTGGTTTTATGAGCTCCTACGAGCAGTACTTC.

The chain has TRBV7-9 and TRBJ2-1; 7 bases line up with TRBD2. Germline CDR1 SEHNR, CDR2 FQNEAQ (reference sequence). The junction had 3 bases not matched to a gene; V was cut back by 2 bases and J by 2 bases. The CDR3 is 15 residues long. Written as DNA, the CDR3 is TGTGCCAGCAGCTTAAAACGGGAGGCCTACAATGAGCAGTTCTTC. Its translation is CASSLKREAYNEQFF.

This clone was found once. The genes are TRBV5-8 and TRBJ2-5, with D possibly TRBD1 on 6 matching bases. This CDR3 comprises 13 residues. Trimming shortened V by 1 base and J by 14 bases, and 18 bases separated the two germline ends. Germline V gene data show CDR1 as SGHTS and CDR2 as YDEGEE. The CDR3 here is CASSLRFTGSGYF. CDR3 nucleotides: TGTGCCAGCAGCTTGCGGTTCACAGGGAGCGGTTACTTC.

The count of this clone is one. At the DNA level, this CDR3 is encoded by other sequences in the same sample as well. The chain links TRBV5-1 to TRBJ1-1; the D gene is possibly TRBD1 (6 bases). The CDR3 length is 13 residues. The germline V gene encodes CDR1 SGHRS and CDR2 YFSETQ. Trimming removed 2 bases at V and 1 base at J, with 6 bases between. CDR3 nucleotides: TGCGCCAGCAGCTTAGGGGGGAACACTGAAGCTTTCTTT. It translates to CASSLGGNTEAFF. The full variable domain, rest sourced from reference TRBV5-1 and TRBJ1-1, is KAGVTQTPRYLIKTRGQQVTLSCSPISGHRSVSWYQQTPGQGLQFLFEYFSETQRNKGNFPGRFSGRQFSNSRSEMNVSTLELGDSALYLCASSLGGNTEAFFGQGTRLTVV.

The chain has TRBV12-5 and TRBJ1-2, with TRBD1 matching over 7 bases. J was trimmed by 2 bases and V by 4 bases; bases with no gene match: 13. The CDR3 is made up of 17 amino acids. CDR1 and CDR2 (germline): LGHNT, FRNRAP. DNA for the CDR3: TGTGCTAGTGGTTCGCTCGGCGCTCCAGGGGGGAACTATGGCTACACCTTC. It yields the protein CASGSLGAPGGNYGYTF.

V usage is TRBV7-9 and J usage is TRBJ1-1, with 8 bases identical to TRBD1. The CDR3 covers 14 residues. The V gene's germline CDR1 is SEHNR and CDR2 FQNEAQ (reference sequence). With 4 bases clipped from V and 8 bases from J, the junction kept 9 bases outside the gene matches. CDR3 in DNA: TGTGCCAGCAGCTACCAACAGGGGGGCGTCGAAGCTTTCTTT. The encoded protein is CASSYQQGGVEAFF. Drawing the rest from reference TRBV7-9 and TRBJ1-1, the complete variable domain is DTGVSQNPRHKITKRGQNVTFRCDPISEHNRLYWYRQTLGQGPEFLTYFQNEAQLEKSRLLSDRFSAERPKGSFSTLEIQRTEQGDSAMYLCASSYQQGGVEAFFGQGTRLTVV.

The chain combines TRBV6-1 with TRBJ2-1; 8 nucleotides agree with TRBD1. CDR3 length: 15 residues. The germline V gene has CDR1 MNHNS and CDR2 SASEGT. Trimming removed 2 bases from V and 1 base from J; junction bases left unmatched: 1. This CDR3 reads CASSEQGASYNEQFF. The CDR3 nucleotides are TGTGCCAGCAGTGAACAGGGGGCTTCCTACAATGAGCAGTTCTTC.